This T cell receptor (beta chain) was sequenced for a study of T-cell memory formation after mild COVID-19 (TCRdb year 2021). In the study overall: Most TCR sequence clusters were specific to one of the two donors. The cohort was made up of two young adult volunteers, one female and one male, who were previously healthy. T-cell clones expanding and contracting after mild COVID-19 in two donors were tracked by longitudinal TCRalpha and TCRbeta repertoire sequencing. Overall study outcomes, separate from this receptor: Some responding clones were detected in pre-infection memory, suggesting pre-existing cross-reactive memory T cells joined the SARS-CoV-2 response. Whether the second-wave clones peaking on day 37 were SARS-CoV-2 specific was not confirmed. Contracting CD4+ clones were found mainly in CM and EM memory subsets, while CD8+ clones were enriched in EMRA. Only two mild cases were covered in the study, and larger cohorts including severe cases with pre-infection samples were considered necessary. Clones that contracted from day 15 to 85 showed balanced CD4/CD8 phenotypes, whereas a second wave of clones that expanded from day 15 to 37 leaned towards CD4+.

The V and J ends are trimmed by 0 bases and 0 bases, leaving 2 bases between them. The cysteine opens and the phenylalanine closes a CDR3 of 14 amino acids. The CDR3 DNA has 42 bases and is translated from base 1. The germline V gene supplies CDR1 MGHRA and CDR2 YSYEKL. Ficoll-Paque density gradient centrifugation was used to isolate PBMCs. This clonotype has a count of ten or more. It lacks a known antigen. Qualities for individual bases were not recorded, and no much larger clone is one base off. Instrument used: Illumina NovaSeq 6000. Using 5'RACE with constant-segment primers, TCRalpha and TCRbeta cDNA libraries were constructed, with sample barcodes and unique molecular identifiers added in the process. RNA was extracted from every sample with Trizol reagent. The libraries were amplified in two PCR steps, and the second step added a second sample barcode and Illumina TruSeq adapters. Libraries were sequenced on an Illumina NovaSeq with 2 x 150 bp paired-end reads. The paper's data handling went like this. Reads were demultiplexed and collapsed into UMI-guided consensus sequences with migec v1.2.7. Using mixcr v2.1.11, UMI consensuses were aligned to TRA and TRB V and J templates and then assembled into clonotypes. Clonotypes were classified as expanded or contracted when called significant by both edgeR and NoisET, with noise models trained on biological replicates. edgeR calls used a false discovery rate-adjusted p below 0.01 and a log2 fold-change threshold of 1. PCA with hierarchical clustering of max-normalized trajectories of the 1000 most abundant clonotypes was used as exploratory dynamics analysis. Each responding clone was given a CD4 or CD8 phenotype based on the CD4+ and CD8+ repertoires, which had been sequenced separately. TCRdb itself trimmed the public reads at Q25 with fastp, ran MiXCR and retained productive beta chains. Duplicate CDR3 protein sequences are folded into a single record with the most common DNA and genes. TCRdb's processing, not the study's, gives the V and J calls here. This sample is represented by about 240,000 distinct CDR3 sequences; 9.4% of them were singletons. The ten largest clones capture 20% to 25% of the sample.

Source material: PBMCs or a T cell subset sorted from them (not recorded which). The chain was built from TRBV4-1 and TRBJ1-4, with no D gene named confidently. This clonotype was sampled from a man aged 18 to 29 who had mild COVID-19 (a few samples of this study predate the infection). The sample titles of this study are shuffled in the database, so cell type and time point are left out; the donor was told from shared clones. The DNA is as follows: TGCGCCAGCAGCCAAGAATCAACTAATGAAAAACTGTTTTTT. This encodes CASSQESTNEKLFF.